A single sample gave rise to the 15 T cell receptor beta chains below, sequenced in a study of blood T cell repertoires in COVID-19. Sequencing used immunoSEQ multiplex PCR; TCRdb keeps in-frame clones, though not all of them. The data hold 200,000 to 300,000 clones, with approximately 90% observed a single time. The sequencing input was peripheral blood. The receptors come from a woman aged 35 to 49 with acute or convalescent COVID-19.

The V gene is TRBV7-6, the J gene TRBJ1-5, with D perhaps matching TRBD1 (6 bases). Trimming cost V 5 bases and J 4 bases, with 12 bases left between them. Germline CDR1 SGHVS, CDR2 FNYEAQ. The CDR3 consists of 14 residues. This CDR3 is CASSPQQGNQPQHF. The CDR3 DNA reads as TGTGCCAGCAGCCCACAACAGGGAAATCAGCCCCAGCATTTT.

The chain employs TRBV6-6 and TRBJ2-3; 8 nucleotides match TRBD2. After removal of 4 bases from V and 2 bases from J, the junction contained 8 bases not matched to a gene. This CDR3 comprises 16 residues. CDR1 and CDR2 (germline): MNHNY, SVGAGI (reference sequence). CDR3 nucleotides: TGTGCCAGCAGTTTCTACTTAGCGGGGAACACAGATACGCAGTATTTT. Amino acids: CASSFYLAGNTDTQYF.

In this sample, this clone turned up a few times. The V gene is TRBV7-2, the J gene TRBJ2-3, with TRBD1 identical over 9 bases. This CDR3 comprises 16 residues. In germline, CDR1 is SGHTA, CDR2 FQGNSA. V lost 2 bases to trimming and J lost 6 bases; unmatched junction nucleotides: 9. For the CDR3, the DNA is TGTGCCAGCAGCTTATGGGGGACAGGGAGTTCCGATACGCAGTATTTT. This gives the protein CASSLWGTGSSDTQYF.

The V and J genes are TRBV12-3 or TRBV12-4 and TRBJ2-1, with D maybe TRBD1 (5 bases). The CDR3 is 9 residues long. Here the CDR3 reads CARGDEQFF. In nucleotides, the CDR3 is TGTGCTAGGGGTGATGAGCAGTTCTTC.

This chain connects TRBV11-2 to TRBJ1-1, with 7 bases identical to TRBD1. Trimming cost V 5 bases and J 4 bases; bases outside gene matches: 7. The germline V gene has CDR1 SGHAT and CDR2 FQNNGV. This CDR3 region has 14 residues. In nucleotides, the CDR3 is TGTGCCAGCAGCCGAGGGGGCTTGGGCACTGAAGCTTTCTTT. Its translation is CASSRGGLGTEAFF.

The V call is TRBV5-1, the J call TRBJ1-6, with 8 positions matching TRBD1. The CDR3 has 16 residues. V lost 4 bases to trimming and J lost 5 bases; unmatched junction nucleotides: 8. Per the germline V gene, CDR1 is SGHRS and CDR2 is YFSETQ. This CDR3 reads CASSPWAGQDNSPLHF. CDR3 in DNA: TGCGCCAGCAGCCCATGGGCGGGACAGGATAATTCACCCCTCCACTTT.

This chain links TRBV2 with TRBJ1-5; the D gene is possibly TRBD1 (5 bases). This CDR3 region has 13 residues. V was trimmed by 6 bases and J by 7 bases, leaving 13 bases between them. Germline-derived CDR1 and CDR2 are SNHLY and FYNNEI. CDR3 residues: CASRWRGNQPQHF. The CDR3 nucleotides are TGTGCCAGCAGGTGGAGGGGAAACCAGCCCCAGCATTTT.

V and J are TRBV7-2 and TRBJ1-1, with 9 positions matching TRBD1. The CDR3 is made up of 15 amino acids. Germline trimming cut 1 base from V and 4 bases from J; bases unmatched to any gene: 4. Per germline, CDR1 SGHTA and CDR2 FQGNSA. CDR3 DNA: TGTGCCAGCAGCTTAGGGGGACAGGGCGGCACTGAAGCTTTCTTT. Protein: CASSLGGQGGTEAFF.

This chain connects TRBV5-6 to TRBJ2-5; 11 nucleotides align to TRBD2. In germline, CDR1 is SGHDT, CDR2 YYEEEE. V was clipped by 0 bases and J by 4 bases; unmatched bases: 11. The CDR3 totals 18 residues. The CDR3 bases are TGTGCCAGCAGCTTGGGGACTAGCGGGCTCCCCGGGTTAGAGACCCAGTACTTC. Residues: CASSLGTSGLPGLETQYF. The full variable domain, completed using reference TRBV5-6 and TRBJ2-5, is DAGVTQSPTHLIKTRGQQVTLRCSPKSGHDTVSWYQQALGQGPQFIFQYYEEEERQRGNFPDRFSGHQFPNYSSELNVNALLLGDSALYLCASSLGTSGLPGLETQYFGPGTRLLVL.

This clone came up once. As DNA, the CDR3 is TGTGCCAGCAGCCAAGTAACGGGCAGGGCGACTTTGAACACTGAAGCTTTCTTT. It specifies CASSQVTGRATLNTEAFF. The chain recombines TRBV4-2 with TRBJ1-1, with D perhaps TRBD1 (5 bases). The CDR3 spans 18 residues. V was trimmed by 1 base and J by 0 bases, leaving 18 bases between them. Per the germline V gene, CDR1 is LGHNA and CDR2 is YNFKEQ.

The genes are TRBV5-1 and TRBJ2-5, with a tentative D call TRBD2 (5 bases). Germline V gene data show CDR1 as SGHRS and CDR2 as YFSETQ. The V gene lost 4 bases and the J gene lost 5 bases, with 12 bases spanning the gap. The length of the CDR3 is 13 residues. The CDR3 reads CASSTGTLETQYF. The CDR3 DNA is TGCGCCAGCAGCACGGGAACCCTTGAGACCCAGTACTTC.

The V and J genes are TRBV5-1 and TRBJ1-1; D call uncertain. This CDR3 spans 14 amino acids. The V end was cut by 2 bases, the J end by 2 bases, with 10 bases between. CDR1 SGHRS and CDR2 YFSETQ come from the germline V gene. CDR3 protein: CASSLELSNTEAFF. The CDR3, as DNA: TGCGCCAGCAGCTTAGAATTGAGTAACACTGAAGCTTTCTTT.

The DNA for the CDR3 is TGTGCCAGCAGCTCACTCTTGGGGCAGTATGAGCAGTTCTTC. Its translation is CASSSLLGQYEQFF. The chain is built from TRBV11-2 and TRBJ2-1, with a tentative D call TRBD1 (5 bases). Germline CDR1 SGHAT, CDR2 FQNNGV. The V end was cut by 4 bases, the J end by 8 bases, with 15 bases between. CDR3 length equals 14 residues.

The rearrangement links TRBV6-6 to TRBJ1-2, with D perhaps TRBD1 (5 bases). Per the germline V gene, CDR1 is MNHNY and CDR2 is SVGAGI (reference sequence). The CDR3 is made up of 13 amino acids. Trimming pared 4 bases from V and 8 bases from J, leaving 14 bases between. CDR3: CASSSTGAGGYTF. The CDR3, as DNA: TGTGCCAGCAGTTCGACTGGGGCTGGCGGCTACACCTTC.

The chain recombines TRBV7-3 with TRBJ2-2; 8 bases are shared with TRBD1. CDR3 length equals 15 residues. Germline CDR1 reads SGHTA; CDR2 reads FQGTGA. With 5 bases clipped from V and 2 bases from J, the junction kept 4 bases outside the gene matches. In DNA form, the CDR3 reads TGTGCCAGCAGCAAGGGACAGGTTAACACCGGGGAGCTGTTTTTT. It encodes CASSKGQVNTGELFF.